This T cell receptor beta chain is drawn from a study of T cells in Graves' hyperthyroidism and ophthalmopathy. TCR beta CDR3 region amplification was performed from RNA transcripts. TCR CDR3 regions were first amplified by RT-PCR with HTBI primers. TCRdb itself ran the multiplex PCR reads through MiXCR, one entry per CDR3 protein. Of 300,000 to 450,000 distinct CDR3 sequences listed, less than 20% were seen once; the top ten hold 35% to 45%. This clonotype occurred many times. Inclusion characteristics of ophthalmopathy patients comprised a Clinical Activity Score of at least 3, a NOSPECS grade of at least 4, and duration under 3 months. Thyroid ultrasound and orbital computed tomography, with clinical symptoms and serum thyroxine and TRAb, informed diagnoses. Sequenced: blood. This clonotype was sampled from a man aged 18 to 30 with Graves' ophthalmopathy.

DNA of the CDR3: TGTGCCAGCACCGAAGAGGTTTGGGGAACCGGGGAGCTGTTTTTT. Translating it yields CASTEEVWGTGELFF. V and J are TRBV11-2 and TRBJ2-2, with D uncertain. This CDR3 region has 15 residues. Trimming took off 7 bases at V and 5 bases at J, with 17 bases between the two ends. Germline loops: CDR1 SGHAT, CDR2 FQNNGV.